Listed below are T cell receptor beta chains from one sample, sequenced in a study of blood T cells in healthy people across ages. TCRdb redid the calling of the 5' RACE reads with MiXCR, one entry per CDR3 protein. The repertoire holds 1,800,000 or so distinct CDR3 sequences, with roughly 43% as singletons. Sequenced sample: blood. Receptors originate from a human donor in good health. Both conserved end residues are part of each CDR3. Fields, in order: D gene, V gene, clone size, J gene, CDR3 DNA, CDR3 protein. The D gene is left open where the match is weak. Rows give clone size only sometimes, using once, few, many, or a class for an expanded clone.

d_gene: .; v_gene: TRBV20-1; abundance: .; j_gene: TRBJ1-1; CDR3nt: TGCAGTGGGGGCCTGGGCCAGAACACTGAAGCTTTCTTT; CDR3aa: CSGGLGQNTEAFF
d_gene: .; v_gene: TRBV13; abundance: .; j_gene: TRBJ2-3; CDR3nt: TGTGCCAGCAGCCCCCGGACGTTCCGTCTGGGCACAGATACGCAGTATTTT; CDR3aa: CASSPRTFRLGTDTQYF
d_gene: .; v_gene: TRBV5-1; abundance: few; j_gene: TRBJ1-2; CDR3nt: TGCGCCAGCAGTCCGACACGCTATGGCTACACCTTC; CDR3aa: CASSPTRYGYTF
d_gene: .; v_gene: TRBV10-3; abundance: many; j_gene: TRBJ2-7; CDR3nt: TGTGCCATCAGCCCAGCCAGGGGGGAATTGACCTACGAGCAGTACTTC; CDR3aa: CAISPARGELTYEQYF
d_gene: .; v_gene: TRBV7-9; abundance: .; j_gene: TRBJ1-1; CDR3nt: TGTGCCAGCAGCTTAGGGAGGGAGGTAGGGGGGCGCAGGAACACTGAAGCTTTCTTT; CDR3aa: CASSLGREVGGRRNTEAFF
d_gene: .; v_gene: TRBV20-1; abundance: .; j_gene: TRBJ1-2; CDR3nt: TGCAGTGCTAGAGCCACCGGGTATGGCTACACCTTC; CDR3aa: CSARATGYGYTF
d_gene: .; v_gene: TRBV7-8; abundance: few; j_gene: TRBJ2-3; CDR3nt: TGTGCCAGCAGCTTCCTTGGGACTTCAGACACAGATACGCAGTATTTT; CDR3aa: CASSFLGTSDTDTQYF
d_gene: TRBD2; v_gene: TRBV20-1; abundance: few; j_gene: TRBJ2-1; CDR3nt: TGCAGTGCCAGACTAGCGGGGGGGCAGAATGAGCAGTTCTTC; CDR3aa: CSARLAGGQNEQFF
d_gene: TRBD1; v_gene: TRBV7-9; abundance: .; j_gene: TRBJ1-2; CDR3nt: TGTGCCAGCAGCTCCCGGACAGGTGGCTACACCTTC; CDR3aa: CASSSRTGGYTF
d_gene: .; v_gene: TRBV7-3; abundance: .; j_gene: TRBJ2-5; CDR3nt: TGTGCCAGCAGCTTAGGTGGGACTCACAGGGAGACCCAGTACTTC; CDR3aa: CASSLGGTHRETQYF
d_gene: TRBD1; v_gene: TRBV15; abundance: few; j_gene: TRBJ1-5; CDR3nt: TGTGCCACCAGACCTGACAGGGGGCTACAACAGCCCCAGCATTTT; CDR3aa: CATRPDRGLQQPQHF
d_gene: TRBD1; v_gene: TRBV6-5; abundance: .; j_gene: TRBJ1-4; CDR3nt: TGTGCCAGCAGTTACTCAACGACAGGGGACGAAAAACTGTTTTTT; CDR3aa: CASSYSTTGDEKLFF
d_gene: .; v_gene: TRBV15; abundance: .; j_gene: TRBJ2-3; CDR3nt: TGTGCCACCAGCCCACCAAGGGGCGGGAATACGCAGTATTTT; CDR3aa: CATSPPRGGNTQYF
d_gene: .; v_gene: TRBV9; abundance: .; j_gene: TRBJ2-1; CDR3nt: TGTGCCAGCAGCGTAACCCTCGGCTCAAATTACAATGAGCAGTTCTTC; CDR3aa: CASSVTLGSNYNEQFF
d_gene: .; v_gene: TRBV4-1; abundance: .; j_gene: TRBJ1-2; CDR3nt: TGCGCCAGCAGCCAAGAATCGGGGATAGTCGGAGGCTACACCTTC; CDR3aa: CASSQESGIVGGYTF
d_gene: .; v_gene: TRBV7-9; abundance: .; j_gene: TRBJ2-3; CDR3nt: TGTGCCAGCGGTGAGGGGAAGCGCAGCACAGATACGCAGTATTTT; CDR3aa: CASGEGKRSTDTQYF
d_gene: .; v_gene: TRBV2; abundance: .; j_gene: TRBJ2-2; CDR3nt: TGTGCCAGCAATGTCTCCGTGGGAGGAGGGGAGCTGTTTTTT; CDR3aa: CASNVSVGGGELFF
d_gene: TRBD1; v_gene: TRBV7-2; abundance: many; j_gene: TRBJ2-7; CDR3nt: TGTGCCAGCAGCTTACATGACAGGGTTATGTACGAGCAGTACTTC; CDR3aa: CASSLHDRVMYEQYF
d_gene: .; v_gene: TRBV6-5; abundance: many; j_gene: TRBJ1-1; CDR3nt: TGTGCCAGCAGCTATGAGGGGAGCACTGAAGCTTTCTTT; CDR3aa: CASSYEGSTEAFF
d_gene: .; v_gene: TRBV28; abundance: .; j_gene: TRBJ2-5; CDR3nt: TGTGCCACCGGAGGGCTCGGAGAGACCCAGTACTTC; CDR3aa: CATGGLGETQYF
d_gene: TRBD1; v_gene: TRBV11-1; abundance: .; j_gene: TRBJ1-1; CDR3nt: TGTGCCAGCAGCTTAGACGGGACAGGTAACACTGAAGCTTTCTTT; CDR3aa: CASSLDGTGNTEAFF
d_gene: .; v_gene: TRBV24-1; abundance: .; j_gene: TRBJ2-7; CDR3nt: TGTGCCACCAGTGATCCCCGGGGGCTGGACGAGCAGTACTTC; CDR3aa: CATSDPRGLDEQYF